This TCR beta chain is from a study of shared clonotypes between healthy human individuals. About the study: Three CD4 naive, three CD4 memory, two CD8 naive and one CD8 memory plate were used per donor.

The repertoire was sequenced with immunoSEQ multiplex PCR; TCRdb's copy has only in-frame clones and lacks some. Of approximately 2,000,000 clones detected, 85% to 95% appear once; the ten largest clones hold approximately 0.39%. Whole-study results and caveats: Naive CD4 clonotype sharing across several donors was approximately 5%.

There are 18 residues in the CDR3. Turning to this clone: Antigen unknown.

The chain couples TRBV12-2 to TRBJ2-1; TRBD2 is the table's D call, not checked against the DNA. TRBV12-2 is deemed a pseudogene. Sequenced material: naive CD4+ T cells from PBMCs. The subset: CD45RA+ positively selected. This TCR was recovered from a man aged 18 to 29 in good health. Some clones in this sample may be carry-over from other donors' samples. The CDR3 region is CASRLAYGGRETYNEQFF. The DNA of the CDR3 is TGTGCAAGTCGCTTAGCGTACGGGGGGAGGGAAACTTACAATGAGCAGTTCTTC.